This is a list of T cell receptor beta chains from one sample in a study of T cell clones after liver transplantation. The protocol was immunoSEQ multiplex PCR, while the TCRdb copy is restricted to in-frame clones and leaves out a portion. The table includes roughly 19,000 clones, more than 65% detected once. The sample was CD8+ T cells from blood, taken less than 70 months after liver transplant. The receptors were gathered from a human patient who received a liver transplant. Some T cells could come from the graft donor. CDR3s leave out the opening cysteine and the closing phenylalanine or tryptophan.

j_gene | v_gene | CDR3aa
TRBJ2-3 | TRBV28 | ASSLLDSLADTQY
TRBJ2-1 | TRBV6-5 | ASSYRSRAGDEQF
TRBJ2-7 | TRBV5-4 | ASTWDRGVYEQY
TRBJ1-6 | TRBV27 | ASSLSTGSDSPLH
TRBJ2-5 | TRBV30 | AWSSGGTQY
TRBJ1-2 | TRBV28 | ASSLGAEEGYT
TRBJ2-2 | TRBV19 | ASSISGYGTGELF
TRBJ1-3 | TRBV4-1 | ASSQSGNTIY
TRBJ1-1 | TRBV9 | ASSPSGGAGQGTEAF
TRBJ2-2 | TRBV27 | ASSLRGSTGELF
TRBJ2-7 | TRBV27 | ASTSLGQGALYEQY
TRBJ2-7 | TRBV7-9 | ASSRDPRFYEQY
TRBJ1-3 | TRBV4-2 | ASSQGAGDSGNTIY
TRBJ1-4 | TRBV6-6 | ASSLQGANEKLF
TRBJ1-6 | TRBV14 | ASSQDRDTYNSPLH
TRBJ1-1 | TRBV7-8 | ASSLAPGLVEAF